This T cell receptor beta chain was sequenced for a study of cytomegalovirus exposure and HLA in healthy donors. As for the study in general: In a later analysis, it was reported that the roughly 130 validation repertoires had been produced on the same platform as the roughly 700 repertoires belonging to the first cohort.

The repertoire was sequenced with immunoSEQ multiplex PCR; TCRdb's copy has only in-frame clones and lacks some. The sample shows about 110,000 clones, around 85% of them seen only once. Broader study findings: Later, an analysis found that TCR clusters from the first cohort tended to co-occur in the 130 or so validation repertoires. The study listed about 150 cytomegalovirus-associated TCR beta chains. The classifier was said to identify cytomegalovirus status with high specificity and sensitivity.

As concerns this clone: No antigen is known for it.

Sequences were obtained from PBMCs. The source of this sequence is a woman aged 18 to 35 in good health and CMV-seronegative.

CDR3 nucleotide sequence: TGTGCCAGCAGTAAAGACAGGGGGACTACAGATACGCAGTATTTT. Translated, it gives CASSKDRGTTDTQYF. The chain combines TRBV25-1 with TRBJ2-3; 9 bases map to TRBD1. Trimming cost V 5 bases and J 3 bases; bases outside gene matches: 6. Germline V lookup: CDR1 MGHDK, CDR2 SYGVNS. The CDR3 is 15 residues long.